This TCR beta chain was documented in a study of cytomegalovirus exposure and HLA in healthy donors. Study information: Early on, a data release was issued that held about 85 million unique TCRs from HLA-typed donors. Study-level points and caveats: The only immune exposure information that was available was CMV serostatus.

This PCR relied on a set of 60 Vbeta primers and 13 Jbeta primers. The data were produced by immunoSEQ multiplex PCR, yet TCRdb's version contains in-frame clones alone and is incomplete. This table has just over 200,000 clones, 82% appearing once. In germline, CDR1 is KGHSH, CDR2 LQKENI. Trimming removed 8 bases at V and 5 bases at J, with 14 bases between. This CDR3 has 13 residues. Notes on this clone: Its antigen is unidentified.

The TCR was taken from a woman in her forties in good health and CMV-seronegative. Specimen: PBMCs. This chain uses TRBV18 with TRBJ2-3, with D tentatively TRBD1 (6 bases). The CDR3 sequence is CASADGTRDTQYF. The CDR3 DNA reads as TGTGCCAGCGCAGACGGGACACGAGATACGCAGTATTTT.